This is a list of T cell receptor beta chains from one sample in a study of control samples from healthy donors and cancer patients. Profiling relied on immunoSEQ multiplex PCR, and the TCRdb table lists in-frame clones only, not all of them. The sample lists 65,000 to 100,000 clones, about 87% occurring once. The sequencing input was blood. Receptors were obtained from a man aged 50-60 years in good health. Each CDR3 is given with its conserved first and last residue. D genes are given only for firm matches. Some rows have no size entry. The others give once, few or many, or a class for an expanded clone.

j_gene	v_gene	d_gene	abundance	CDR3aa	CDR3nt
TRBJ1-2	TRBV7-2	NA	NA	CASSPHVGYYGYTF	TGTGCCAGCAGCCCCCATGTGGGGTACTATGGCTACACCTTC
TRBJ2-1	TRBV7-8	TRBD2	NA	CASSLAGTSGRIDEQFF	TGTGCCAGCAGCTTAGCCGGGACTAGCGGGAGAATCGATGAGCAGTTCTTC
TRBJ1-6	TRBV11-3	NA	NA	CASSGGRSYNSPLHF	TGTGCCAGCAGCGGAGGACGGTCCTATAATTCACCCCTCCACTTT
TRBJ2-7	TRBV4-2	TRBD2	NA	CASSQDFGSGRAGYEQYF	TGTGCCAGCAGCCAAGATTTTGGTAGCGGGAGGGCCGGGTACGAGCAGTACTTC
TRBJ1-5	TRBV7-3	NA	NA	CASSLERGKPQHF	TGTGCCAGCAGCTTAGAGAGGGGAAAGCCCCAGCATTTT
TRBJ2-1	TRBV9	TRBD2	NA	CASSISGSYNEQFF	TGTGCCAGCAGCATTAGCGGGTCCTACAATGAGCAGTTCTTC
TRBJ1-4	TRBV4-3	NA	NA	CASRKGGATNEKLFF	TGCGCCAGCAGAAAGGGAGGGGCAACTAATGAAAAACTGTTTTTT
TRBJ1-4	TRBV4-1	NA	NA	CASSLGTGEKLFF	TGCGCCAGCAGCCTCGGGACCGGGGAAAAACTGTTTTTT
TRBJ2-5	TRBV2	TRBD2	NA	CASSPLAGEETQYF	TGTGCCAGCAGCCCGCTAGCGGGAGAGGAGACCCAGTACTTC
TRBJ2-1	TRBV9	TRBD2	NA	CASSRPTSGGDNEQFF	TGTGCCAGCAGCCGACCAACTAGCGGGGGGGACAATGAGCAGTTCTTC
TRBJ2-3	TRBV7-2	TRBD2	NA	CASSSVAGEGTDTQYF	TGTGCCAGCAGCTCGGTAGCGGGGGAGGGCACAGATACGCAGTATTTT
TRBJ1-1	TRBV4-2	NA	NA	CASSPKGGIDEAFF	TGTGCCAGCAGCCCCAAAGGGGGGATCGACGAAGCTTTCTTT
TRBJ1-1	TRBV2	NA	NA	CASSEGRNTEAFF	TGTGCCAGCAGTGAGGGTAGGAACACTGAAGCTTTCTTT
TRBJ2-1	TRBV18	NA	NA	CASSPRVSGFNEQFF	TGTGCCAGCTCACCACGTGTCTCAGGGTTCAATGAGCAGTTCTTC
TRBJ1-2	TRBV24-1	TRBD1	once	CATSDRGTVYGYTF	TGTGCCACCAGTGATCGGGGGACAGTATATGGCTACACCTTC
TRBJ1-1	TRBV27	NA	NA	CASSSGRGTEAFF	TGTGCCAGCAGTAGTGGAAGGGGCACTGAAGCTTTCTTT
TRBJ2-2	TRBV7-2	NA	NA	CASSFGTPNTGELFF	TGTGCCAGCAGCTTTGGGACTCCTAACACCGGGGAGCTGTTTTTT
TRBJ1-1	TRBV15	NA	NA	CATSSRDTFTEAFF	TGTGCCACCAGCAGCCGGGACACCTTCACTGAAGCTTTCTTT
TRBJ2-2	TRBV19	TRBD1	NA	CASSTADRVGPRELFF	TGTGCCAGTAGTACAGCCGACAGGGTGGGACCACGGGAGCTGTTTTTT
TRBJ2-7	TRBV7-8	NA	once	CASSLGFTYEQYF	TGTGCCAGCAGCTTAGGATTTACCTACGAGCAGTACTTC
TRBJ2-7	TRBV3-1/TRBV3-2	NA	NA	CASSQGHASYEQYF	TGTGCCAGCAGCCAAGGACACGCTTCCTACGAGCAGTACTTC
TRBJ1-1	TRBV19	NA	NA	CASKGGRRTEAFF	TGTGCCAGTAAGGGGGGTCGTCGCACTGAAGCTTTCTTT
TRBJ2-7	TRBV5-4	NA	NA	CASRSRDSPYEQYF	TGTGCCTCCCGGTCCCGAGACAGTCCCTACGAGCAGTACTTC
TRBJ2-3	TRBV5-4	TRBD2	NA	CASSLEFASGRDQADTQYF	TGTGCCAGCAGCTTGGAATTCGCTAGCGGGAGGGATCAGGCAGATACGCAGTATTTT
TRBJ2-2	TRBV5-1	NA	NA	CASSLEGGANTGELFF	TGCGCCAGCAGCTTGGAAGGGGGGGCGAACACCGGGGAGCTGTTTTTT
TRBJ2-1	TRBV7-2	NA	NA	CASSLVWETAQFF	TGTGCCAGCAGCTTAGTGTGGGAGACGGCGCAGTTCTTC
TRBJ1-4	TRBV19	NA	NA	CASSIQQGNEKLFF	TGTGCCAGTAGTATCCAGCAGGGTAATGAAAAACTGTTTTTT
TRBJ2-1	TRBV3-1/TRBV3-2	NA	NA	CASSQDRGRWPDNEQFF	TGTGCCAGCAGCCAAGACCGAGGACGGTGGCCGGACAATGAGCAGTTCTTC
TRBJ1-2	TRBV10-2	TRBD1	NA	CASKDAGGPAMGYTF	TGCGCCAGCAAAGACGCAGGGGGGCCCGCTATGGGCTACACCTTC
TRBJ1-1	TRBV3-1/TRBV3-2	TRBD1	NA	CASSLQGVITEAFF	TGTGCCAGCAGCTTACAGGGGGTTATCACTGAAGCTTTCTTT
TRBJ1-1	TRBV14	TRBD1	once	CASSQLGQGRFGTEAFF	TGTGCCAGCAGCCAATTAGGACAGGGGAGGTTTGGCACTGAAGCTTTCTTT
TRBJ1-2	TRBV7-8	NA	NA	CASSSGVAYGYTF	TGTGCCAGCAGCTCCGGAGTGGCCTATGGCTACACCTTC
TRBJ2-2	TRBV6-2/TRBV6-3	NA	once	CASSYSRTGELFF	TGTGCCAGCAGTTACTCGCGCACCGGGGAGCTGTTTTTT
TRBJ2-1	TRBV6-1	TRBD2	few	CASSEALSGGAYGNEQFF	TGTGCCAGCAGTGAAGCGCTAAGCGGGGGGGCATATGGAAATGAGCAGTTCTTC
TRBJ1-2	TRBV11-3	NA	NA	CASSAEGYGYTF	TGTGCCAGCAGCGCCGAGGGGTATGGCTACACCTTC